This TCR beta chain was retrieved from a study of T cell repertoires in cytomegalovirus infection. This clonotype was observed at least ten times. The antigen is undetermined. Germline V CDR1 and CDR2: SGHTA, FQGNSA. CDR3 length: 15 residues. The V end was cut by 1 base, the J end by 2 bases, with 12 bases between. Each CDR3 protein is one row after TCRdb ran MiXCR on the reads. The sample has 30,000 to 40,000 distinct CDR3 sequences, about 50% seen once. The gene calls are TRBV7-2 and TRBJ2-7, with D possibly called TRBD1 or TRBD2 (5 bases each). Sequenced material: CD8+ T cells from cultured PBMCs, taken from culture after CMV antigen stimulation. This TCR came from a human donor in good health (CMV status not recorded). Some clones in this sample may be carry-over from other donors' samples. CDR3 sequence: CASSLVWDGAYEQYF. In DNA form, the CDR3 reads TGTGCCAGCAGCTTAGTGTGGGACGGAGCCTACGAGCAGTACTTC.